This T cell receptor (beta chain) was recovered during a study of OX40 agonist ivuxolimab in advanced cancers. Turning to the overall study: Ivuxolimab was an agonistic, fully human IgG2 monoclonal antibody directed against OX40 (CD134), a costimulatory receptor. Intravenous ivuxolimab was administered to patients every 2 weeks at six dose levels: 0.01, 0.1, 0.3, 1.5, 3 and 10 mg/kg. Of the 52 patients in dose escalation, about 20 had hepatocellular carcinoma, around 15 had melanoma, 9 had renal cell carcinoma and 9 had head and neck cancer. The dose-escalation cohort was about 87% male with a mean age of around 64 years, ranging from 23 to 79. Prior anti-PD-1, anti-PD-L1 or anti-CTLA-4 therapy was permitted, and checkpoint inhibitors had been received by around 40% of dose-escalation patients. Partial responses were achieved by three dose-escalation patients, of whom one had hepatocellular carcinoma and two had cutaneous melanoma. Peripheral TCRbeta sequencing aimed to test whether ivuxolimab altered TCR sequence diversity and caused clonal T-cell expansion. The paper reports the monotherapy dose-escalation portion (N of about 52 patients) of the phase I ivuxolimab trial. Study-level results and caveats: After ivuxolimab, more expanded clones were found on average in CD8+ T cells than in CD4+ T cells. At doses from 0.1 to 3.0 mg/kg, clonal expansion was seen in both CD4+ and CD8+ blood T cells between baseline and week 6. Low levels of normalized T-cell clonal expansion were also seen in some nonresponding patients. Antigen specificity was not determined for the clonally expanded peripheral T cells. In the 0.1-3.0 mg/kg groups, partial responders were among the patients with the lowest normalized peripheral clonal expansion, particularly in CD8+ T cells.

CDR1 and CDR2 (SGHNT, YENEEA) derive from the germline V gene. Reading from cysteine to phenylalanine, the CDR3 counts 13 amino acids. The kept DNA is CDR3 alone, 39 bases in frame from the first base. The trim is 1 base for V and 8 bases for J, with a gap of 11 bases between the germline ends. A word on this clone: The specificity of this receptor is unknown. The record has no base qualities; no much larger clone is one base away.

For sequencing of the TCRbeta CDR3 region, genomic DNA was extracted from the sorted cells. The immunoSEQ Assay was used for sequencing of TCRbeta CDR3 regions. In TCRdb, the immuneACCESS table is reduced to in-frame sequences with V and J assigned. These tables do not hold every clone; where another copy was compared, an unresolved V gene accounts for under half, and the others remain unexplained. A total of 95,000 to 100,000 clones appear in this sample, 90% of them only once. The top ten hold 1.5% to 2% of the sample. The trial excluded patients who had a history of autoimmune disease or were on systemic immunosuppression. Peripheral blood for TCR sequencing was collected from all dose cohorts at baseline, on cycle 4 day 1, and on cycle 7 day 1. The samples were taken from a phase I, first-in-human, multicenter, open-label dose-escalation trial of ivuxolimab. The trial enrolled adults with locally advanced or metastatic head and neck squamous cell, hepatocellular, melanoma or renal cell carcinoma. Before TCR sequencing, CD4+ T cells and CD8+ T cells from peripheral blood were sorted into separate populations.

This material consisted of CD4+ or CD8+ T cells sorted from blood, taken in a trial of the OX40 agonist ivuxolimab. The clonotype was recovered from an adult with an advanced solid tumor such as melanoma, head and neck, liver or kidney cancer. Rearrangement joined TRBV11-3 to TRBJ1-1; D gene: possibly TRBD1, on 5 matching bases. The CDR3 is CASSLVPGTEAFF. The nucleotide sequence reads as follows: TGTGCCAGCAGCTTAGTTCCAGGGACCGAAGCTTTCTTT.